The entry below describes one TCR beta chain. Its cognate antigen is unknown. Regarding treatment: some 20 received Ad26.COV2.S at low or high dose, single or two shots; about 5 received placebo; per-sample allocation not given. Sampling occurred on day 63 after the first vaccine or placebo injection. A Boston adult aged 18-55 years was the donor. What was given as vaccine was an Ad26 vector encoding Wuhan-strain SARS-CoV-2 spike. This sample was taken from a study of Ad26.COV2.S vaccination and SARS-CoV-2 variants. The data were produced by immunoSEQ multiplex PCR, yet TCRdb's version contains in-frame clones alone and is incomplete. The sample shows fewer than 600,000 clones, roughly 87% of them seen only once. Germline V gene lookup returns CDR1 SGHTA and CDR2 FQGNSA. The CDR3 consists of 16 residues. Trimming removed 1 base from V and 2 bases from J, with 9 bases in between. Findings and caveats of the study: Those who received the vaccine showed greater spike-specific TCR breadth than those given placebo.

Sequencing used peripheral blood, obtained in a trial of Ad26.COV2.S vaccine versus placebo. V and J are TRBV7-2 and TRBJ2-6; D is perhaps TRBD2 (5 bases). This clonotype was obtained from a person between 18 and 60 years old who received the Ad26.COV2.S COVID-19 vaccine or a placebo. In DNA form, the CDR3 reads TGTGCCAGCAGCTTAGTTCGGGGTACTGGGGCCAACGTCCTGACTTTC. This codes for CASSLVRGTGANVLTF.